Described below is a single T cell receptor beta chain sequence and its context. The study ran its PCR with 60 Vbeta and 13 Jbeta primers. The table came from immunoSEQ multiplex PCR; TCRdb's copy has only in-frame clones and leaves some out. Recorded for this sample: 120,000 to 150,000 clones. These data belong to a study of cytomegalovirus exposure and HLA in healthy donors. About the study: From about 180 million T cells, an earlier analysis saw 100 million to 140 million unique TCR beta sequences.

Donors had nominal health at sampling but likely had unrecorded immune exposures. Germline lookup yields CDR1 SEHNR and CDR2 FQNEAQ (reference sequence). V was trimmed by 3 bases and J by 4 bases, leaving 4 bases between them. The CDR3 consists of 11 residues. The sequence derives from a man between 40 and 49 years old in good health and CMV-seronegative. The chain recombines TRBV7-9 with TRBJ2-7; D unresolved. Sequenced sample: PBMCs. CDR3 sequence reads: CASSFHYEQYF. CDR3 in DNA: TGTGCCAGCAGCTTCCATTACGAGCAGTACTTC.